A selection of T cell receptor beta chains follows, all from one sample in a study of T cells in localized non-small cell lung cancer. This table comes from immunoSEQ multiplex PCR, and its TCRdb copy is limited to in-frame clones, with some not included. The sample has 34,000 or so clones, 93% seen once. Sequences were derived from peripheral blood, sampled before any cancer treatment. The receptors come from a female donor older than 55 with stage I lung adenocarcinoma. Each CDR3 is given with its conserved first and last residue. Each record gives: clone size, D gene, J gene, V gene, CDR3 protein, CDR3 DNA. D genes are given only for firm matches. Only some rows state a clone size, as once, few, many or a class for expanded clones.

size: NA; D: TRBD1; J: TRBJ1-2; V: TRBV2; CDR3: CASSETGHRYGYTF; DNA: TGTGCCAGCAGCGAGACAGGGCACAGGTATGGCTACACCTTC
size: NA; D: NA; J: TRBJ2-1; V: TRBV5-4; CDR3: CASSYNRNEQFF; DNA: TGTGCCAGCAGCTATAACCGAAATGAGCAGTTCTTC
size: NA; D: NA; J: TRBJ2-6; V: TRBV11-2; CDR3: CASSLTTGANVLTF; DNA: TGTGCCAGCAGCTTAACCACTGGGGCCAACGTCCTGACTTTC
size: NA; D: TRBD1; J: TRBJ1-4; V: TRBV6-5; CDR3: CASSYDPGTASKKLFF; DNA: TGTGCCAGCAGTTACGATCCCGGGACAGCGTCGAAAAAACTGTTTTTT
size: NA; D: TRBD2; J: TRBJ2-2; V: TRBV6-1; CDR3: CASSVRGEGRTGELFF; DNA: TGTGCCAGCAGTGTTAGAGGGGAGGGACGCACCGGGGAGCTGTTTTTT
size: NA; D: NA; J: TRBJ1-5; V: TRBV5-6; CDR3: CASSWGSNQPQHF; DNA: TGTGCCAGCAGCTGGGGAAGCAATCAGCCCCAGCATTTT
size: few; D: NA; J: TRBJ1-2; V: TRBV7-2; CDR3: CASSRTLLPDYGYTF; DNA: TGTGCCAGCAGCCGGACGCTCCTCCCGGACTATGGCTACACCTTC
size: NA; D: TRBD1; J: TRBJ2-4; V: TRBV7-8; CDR3: CASSLSPVRDRGNIQYF; DNA: TGTGCCAGCAGCTTATCACCTGTGAGGGACAGGGGAAACATTCAGTACTTC
size: NA; D: TRBD1; J: TRBJ2-7; V: TRBV11-3; CDR3: CASSSGQGAEQYF; DNA: TGTGCCAGCAGCTCGGGACAGGGGGCCGAGCAGTACTTC
size: once; D: TRBD1; J: TRBJ1-2; V: TRBV19; CDR3: CASSLSGQNYGYTF; DNA: TGTGCCAGTAGTCTTTCGGGACAGAACTATGGCTACACCTTC
size: NA; D: TRBD2; J: TRBJ2-3; V: TRBV7-2; CDR3: CASSRTSGADTQYF; DNA: TGTGCCAGCAGTCGGACTAGCGGGGCAGATACGCAGTATTTT
size: once; D: NA; J: TRBJ2-6; V: TRBV5-6; CDR3: CASSFRVSGANVLTF; DNA: TGTGCCAGCAGCTTCAGGGTATCCGGGGCCAACGTCCTGACTTTC
size: NA; D: NA; J: TRBJ1-1; V: TRBV4-1; CDR3: CASSQENPGHTEAFF; DNA: TGCGCCAGCAGCCAAGAAAATCCGGGACACACTGAAGCTTTCTTT
size: NA; D: NA; J: TRBJ2-1; V: TRBV30; CDR3: CAWSVSRVEQFF; DNA: TGTGCCTGGAGTGTAAGCAGGGTCGAGCAGTTCTTC
size: NA; D: NA; J: TRBJ1-5; V: TRBV10-1; CDR3: CASSDGRYQPQHF; DNA: TGCGCCAGCAGTGATGGGAGGTATCAGCCCCAGCATTTT
size: NA; D: NA; J: TRBJ2-6; V: TRBV6-5; CDR3: CASSGTGANVLTF; DNA: TGTGCCAGCAGCGGAACTGGGGCCAACGTCCTGACTTTC
size: NA; D: TRBD1; J: TRBJ1-5; V: TRBV29-1; CDR3: CSVEIGQGGQPQHF; DNA: TGCAGCGTTGAGATTGGACAGGGAGGTCAGCCCCAGCATTTT
size: NA; D: TRBD2; J: TRBJ2-5; V: TRBV10-1; CDR3: CASSERLAGGAETQYF; DNA: TGCGCCAGCAGTGAAAGACTAGCGGGGGGAGCGGAGACCCAGTACTTC
size: NA; D: NA; J: TRBJ2-3; V: TRBV27; CDR3: CASSLPADTQYF; DNA: TGTGCCAGCAGTTTACCCGCAGATACGCAGTATTTT
size: once; D: TRBD1; J: TRBJ2-1; V: TRBV5-1; CDR3: CASSYRDREGNEQFF; DNA: TGCGCCAGCAGCTACCGGGACAGGGAAGGCAATGAGCAGTTCTTC
size: NA; D: TRBD1; J: TRBJ2-1; V: TRBV29-1; CDR3: CSVEEGTGRREQFF; DNA: TGCAGCGTTGAAGAGGGGACAGGGAGACGTGAGCAGTTCTTC
size: NA; D: NA; J: TRBJ2-3; V: TRBV5-1; CDR3: CASSLGDSTDTQYF; DNA: TGCGCCAGCAGCTTGGGGGATAGCACAGATACGCAGTATTTT
size: NA; D: NA; J: TRBJ2-1; V: TRBV11-3; CDR3: CASSPTGSPYNEQFF; DNA: TGTGCCAGCAGCCCTACTGGGAGCCCCTACAATGAGCAGTTCTTC
size: NA; D: NA; J: TRBJ1-2; V: TRBV6-5; CDR3: CASSYEGFGYTF; DNA: TGTGCCAGCAGTTACGAAGGGTTCGGCTACACCTTC
size: few; D: TRBD1; J: TRBJ2-5; V: TRBV6-4; CDR3: CASSEATGGYETQYF; DNA: TGTGCCAGCAGTGAGGCGACAGGGGGCTATGAGACCCAGTACTTC
size: NA; D: TRBD1; J: TRBJ2-5; V: TRBV19; CDR3: CASRETGGRETQYF; DNA: TGTGCCAGTAGGGAAACAGGGGGAAGAGAGACCCAGTACTTC
size: NA; D: TRBD1; J: TRBJ1-5; V: TRBV19; CDR3: CASSTGTVANQPQHF; DNA: TGTGCCAGTAGCACCGGGACAGTTGCCAATCAGCCCCAGCATTTT
size: NA; D: NA; J: TRBJ2-7; V: TRBV21-1; CDR3: CASSKQGASSYEQYF; DNA: TGTGCCAGCAGCAAACAGGGGGCGAGCTCCTACGAGCAGTACTTC
size: NA; D: NA; J: TRBJ1-1; V: TRBV21-1; CDR3: CASSKVAQNAEAFF; DNA: TGTGCCAGCAGCAAAGTTGCGCAGAACGCTGAAGCTTTCTTT
size: NA; D: TRBD1; J: TRBJ1-5; V: TRBV15; CDR3: CATTDGQGDQPQHF; DNA: TGTGCCACCACCGACGGACAGGGGGATCAGCCCCAGCATTTT
size: NA; D: NA; J: TRBJ1-1; V: TRBV28; CDR3: CASRQVRTEAFF; DNA: TGTGCCAGCAGACAGGTCAGGACTGAAGCTTTCTTT
size: NA; D: TRBD1; J: TRBJ1-1; V: TRBV5-1; CDR3: CASSVGQTEAFF; DNA: TGCGCCAGCAGCGTGGGACAGACTGAAGCTTTCTTT
size: once; D: TRBD1; J: TRBJ2-1; V: TRBV6-5; CDR3: CASSYSGTGGMFF; DNA: TGTGCCAGCAGTTACTCCGGGACAGGGGGCATGTTCTTC
size: NA; D: NA; J: TRBJ2-3; V: TRBV4-2; CDR3: CASSQGRGSADTQYF; DNA: TGTGCCAGCAGCCAAGGTCGGGGGAGTGCAGATACGCAGTATTTT
size: NA; D: NA; J: TRBJ1-1; V: TRBV7-9; CDR3: CASSARMAFF; DNA: TGTGCCAGCAGCGCACGGATGGCTTTCTTT
size: NA; D: TRBD2; J: TRBJ2-5; V: TRBV6-1; CDR3: CASKRGEETQYF; DNA: TGTGCCTCAAAGCGGGGTGAAGAGACCCAGTACTTC
size: NA; D: NA; J: TRBJ2-7; V: TRBV18; CDR3: CASSIGQKEQYF; DNA: TGTGCCAGCTCCATAGGACAGAAAGAGCAGTACTTC
size: NA; D: TRBD1; J: TRBJ2-2; V: TRBV11-2; CDR3: CASSWDRGPTGELFF; DNA: TGTGCCAGCAGCTGGGACAGGGGGCCCACCGGGGAGCTGTTTTTT
size: NA; D: TRBD1; J: TRBJ1-5; V: TRBV7-8; CDR3: CASVQGDSNQPQHF; DNA: TGTGCCAGCGTACAGGGGGATAGCAATCAGCCCCAGCATTTT
size: NA; D: TRBD1; J: TRBJ1-1; V: TRBV6-5; CDR3: CASSGGTGGNTEAFF; DNA: TGTGCCAGCAGTGGAGGGACAGGGGGAAACACTGAAGCTTTCTTT
size: NA; D: NA; J: TRBJ2-2; V: TRBV29-1; CDR3: CSVDSGAKNTGELFF; DNA: TGCAGCGTTGATTCCGGGGCCAAGAACACCGGGGAGCTGTTTTTT
size: NA; D: TRBD1; J: TRBJ1-4; V: TRBV19; CDR3: CASSILTGGNEKLFF; DNA: TGTGCCAGTAGTATTCTAACAGGGGGTAATGAAAAACTGTTTTTT
size: NA; D: NA; J: TRBJ1-1; V: TRBV19; CDR3: CASSIAPGVNTEAFF; DNA: TGTGCCAGTAGTATAGCCCCCGGAGTGAACACTGAAGCTTTCTTT
size: NA; D: NA; J: TRBJ2-7; V: TRBV5-1; CDR3: CASSSTGGAYEQYF; DNA: TGCGCCAGCAGCTCTACAGGTGGGGCCTACGAGCAGTACTTC
size: NA; D: TRBD2; J: TRBJ2-1; V: TRBV7-6; CDR3: CASSLVPGGTQKTRNEQFF; DNA: TGTGCCAGCAGCTTAGTGCCGGGAGGGACACAAAAAACTAGGAATGAGCAGTTCTTC
size: NA; D: NA; J: TRBJ1-2; V: TRBV6-5; CDR3: CASSNRANYGYTF; DNA: TGTGCCAGCAGCAACAGGGCTAACTATGGCTACACCTTC
size: NA; D: TRBD2; J: TRBJ2-3; V: TRBV9; CDR3: CASSAMASGGADTQYF; DNA: TGTGCCAGCAGCGCCATGGCTAGCGGGGGGGCCGATACGCAGTATTTT
size: NA; D: TRBD1; J: TRBJ1-2; V: TRBV7-2; CDR3: CASSLQGSTNYGYTF; DNA: TGTGCCAGCAGCCTACAGGGGTCGACTAACTATGGCTACACCTTC
size: NA; D: NA; J: TRBJ1-1; V: TRBV7-9; CDR3: CASSPEARDTEAFF; DNA: TGTGCCAGCAGCCCGGAAGCGAGGGACACTGAAGCTTTCTTT
size: NA; D: NA; J: TRBJ2-3; V: TRBV19; CDR3: CAATPEGRRNTDTQYF; DNA: TGTGCCGCCACCCCCGAGGGGCGGCGAAATACAGATACGCAGTATTTT
size: once; D: TRBD1; J: TRBJ1-4; V: TRBV29-1; CDR3: CSVARGANEKLFF; DNA: TGCAGCGTTGCCAGGGGGGCTAATGAAAAACTGTTTTTT
size: NA; D: TRBD1; J: TRBJ1-2; V: TRBV6-5; CDR3: CASSLDRAYGYTF; DNA: TGTGCCAGCAGTTTGGACAGGGCCTATGGCTACACCTTC
size: NA; D: NA; J: TRBJ2-6; V: TRBV2; CDR3: CARRVSGANVLTF; DNA: TGTGCCAGACGAGTTTCTGGGGCCAACGTCCTGACTTTC
size: NA; D: NA; J: TRBJ1-1; V: TRBV5-6; CDR3: CASSLGQVNTEAFF; DNA: TGTGCCAGCAGCTTGGGACAGGTCAACACTGAAGCTTTCTTT
size: once; D: NA; J: TRBJ1-1; V: TRBV10-2; CDR3: CASSEYPNTEAFF; DNA: TGCGCCAGCAGTGAGTACCCTAACACTGAAGCTTTCTTT
size: NA; D: TRBD2; J: TRBJ2-5; V: TRBV28; CDR3: CASSASGGVQETQYF; DNA: TGTGCCAGCAGTGCTAGCGGGGGAGTCCAAGAGACCCAGTACTTC
size: NA; D: NA; J: TRBJ2-7; V: TRBV28; CDR3: CASTLEGGRKQYF; DNA: TGTGCCAGCACCCTAGAGGGGGGGAGGAAGCAGTACTTC
size: NA; D: NA; J: TRBJ2-2; V: TRBV5-1; CDR3: CASSLAPGSGELFF; DNA: TGCGCCAGCAGCTTGGCCCCGGGGTCCGGGGAGCTGTTTTTT
size: NA; D: NA; J: TRBJ1-2; V: TRBV6-1; CDR3: CASSDRFYGYTF; DNA: TGTGCCAGCAGTGACCGATTTTATGGCTACACCTTC
size: NA; D: NA; J: TRBJ1-2; V: TRBV5-1; CDR3: CASSLLRTGGQGYTF; DNA: TGCGCCAGCAGCTTGCTGAGGACGGGGGGCCAAGGCTACACCTTC